This TCR beta chain was recovered during a study of T cell responses to AZD1222 COVID-19 vaccine. Assay: immunoSEQ multiplex PCR; the TCRdb copy retains only in-frame clones and omits some. The sample has some 110,000 clones; roughly 87% are singletons. Trimming took off 5 bases at V and 5 bases at J, with 18 bases between the two ends. Per germline, CDR1 SNHLY and CDR2 FYNNEI. This CDR3 contains 15 residues. This TCR derives from an adult who received the AZD1222 COVID-19 vaccine. The chain has TRBV2 and TRBJ2-5; possibly TRBD2 for D (7 bases). Sequenced material: peripheral blood, taken 28 days after the second AZD1222 dose. CDR3 DNA: TGTGCCAGCAGTCTGGCGGGGGCCGGAGGGGAGACCCAGTACTTC. Encoded protein: CASSLAGAGGETQYF.